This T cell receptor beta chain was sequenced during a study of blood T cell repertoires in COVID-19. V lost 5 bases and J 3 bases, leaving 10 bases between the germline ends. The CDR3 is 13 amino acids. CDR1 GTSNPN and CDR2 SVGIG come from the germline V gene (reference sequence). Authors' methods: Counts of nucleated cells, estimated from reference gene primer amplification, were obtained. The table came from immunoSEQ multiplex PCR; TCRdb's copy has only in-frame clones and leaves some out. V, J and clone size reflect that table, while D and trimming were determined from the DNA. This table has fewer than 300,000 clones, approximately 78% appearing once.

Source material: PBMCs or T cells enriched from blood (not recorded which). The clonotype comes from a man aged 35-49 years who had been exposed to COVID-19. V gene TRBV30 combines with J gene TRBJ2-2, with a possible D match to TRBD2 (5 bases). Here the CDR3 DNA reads TGTGCCTGGGGCGGGTGGCACACCGGGGAGCTGTTTTTT. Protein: CAWGGWHTGELFF.